Following are 27 T cell receptor beta chains from one sample sequenced in a study of blood T cell repertoires in COVID-19. Generated by immunoSEQ multiplex PCR, the TCRdb table keeps only in-frame clones and is missing some. The sample lists roughly 220,000 clones; roughly 90% were seen once. Specimen: PBMCs or T cells enriched from blood (not recorded which). These receptors originate from a young man who had been exposed to COVID-19.

J is TRBJ1-1 and V is TRBV2; D remains unclear. The V end was cut by 9 bases, the J end by 3 bases, with 14 bases between. Looked up from germline, CDR1 is SNHLY and CDR2 is FYNNEI. The CDR3 is made up of 13 amino acids. The CDR3 nucleotides read TGTGCCAGAACCATAGAAAGTGACACTGAAGCTTTCTTT. Translated, it gives CARTIESDTEAFF.

The chain combines TRBV4-3 with TRBJ2-6, with D unresolved. This CDR3 region has 16 residues. V lost 0 bases and J 0 bases, leaving 6 bases between the germline ends. The V gene's germline CDR1 is LGHNA and CDR2 YSLEER. CDR3 DNA: TGCGCCAGCAGCCAAGAATCCAGCTCTGGGGCCAACGTCCTGACTTTC. Protein sequence: CASSQESSSGANVLTF.

The J gene is TRBJ2-5, the V gene TRBV3-1 (or the pseudogene TRBV3-2); 9 positions agree with TRBD2. The CDR3 consists of 16 residues. From germline, CDR1 is LGHDT and CDR2 YNNKEL (reference sequence). The V and J ends lost 3 bases and 3 bases, in that order; junction bases with no gene match: 8. The chain's CDR3 is CASSHHPERGEETQYF. The CDR3 coding sequence is TGTGCCAGCAGCCACCATCCGGAGCGGGGGGAAGAGACCCAGTACTTC.

The chain combines TRBV2 with TRBJ2-2; TRBD2 matches 11 bases. Germline V lookup: CDR1 SNHLY, CDR2 FYNNEI. The CDR3 has 18 amino acids. V was pared by 7 bases and J by 0 bases, with 10 bases of the junction left unmatched. CDR3 protein: CASTRLAGGPANTGELFF. CDR3 nucleotides: TGTGCCAGCACTCGCCTAGCGGGGGGTCCCGCGAACACCGGGGAGCTGTTTTTT.

V gene TRBV7-9 combines with J gene TRBJ1-2, with TRBD1 as a possible D gene (5 bases). In germline, CDR1 is SEHNR, CDR2 FQNEAQ (reference sequence). This CDR3 contains 16 residues. With 5 bases removed from V and 4 bases from J, the gap between germline ends came to 20 bases. The DNA for the CDR3 is TGTGCCAGCAGCCTATCAAACCCGACAGCCTCCTATGGCTACACCTTC. It translates to CASSLSNPTASYGYTF.

The rearrangement uses TRBV10-2 and TRBJ2-3; D is undetermined. Germline CDR1 WSHSY, CDR2 SAAADI. The CDR3 has 14 amino acids. V was clipped by 4 bases and J by 4 bases, with 12 bases between them. The CDR3 region is CASSVASASDTQYF. CDR3 DNA sequence: TGCGCCAGCAGTGTAGCCAGCGCGTCAGATACGCAGTATTTT.

The chain links TRBV6-2 or TRBV6-3 to TRBJ1-5; 9 positions match TRBD1. CDR3 size: 16 residues. V dropped 5 bases and J dropped 7; count of bases not matched to a gene: 12. CDR1 is MNHEY and CDR2 is SVGEGT in the germline V gene. This CDR3 reads CASSDTGGERRQPQHF. The CDR3 DNA sequence: TGTGCCAGCAGTGATACAGGGGGCGAGCGTCGACAGCCCCAGCATTTT.

This chain links TRBV2 with TRBJ2-7, with a tentative D call TRBD1 (6 bases). The CDR3 is 18 amino acids. CDR1 and CDR2 (germline): SNHLY, FYNNEI. The V end was cut by 6 bases, the J end by 7 bases, with 31 bases between. CDR3 protein: CASRQAETPFRGRREQYF. As DNA, the CDR3 is TGTGCCAGCAGGCAAGCGGAAACTCCTTTCAGGGGACGTCGTGAGCAGTACTTC.

The V and J genes are TRBV12-3 or TRBV12-4 and TRBJ1-4; D is uncertain. The CDR3 runs to 13 residues. The V and J ends lost 3 bases and 8 bases respectively, with 10 bases between them. The CDR3 loop is CASSFKRYEKLFF. CDR3 nucleotide sequence: TGTGCCAGCAGTTTTAAGCGGTACGAAAAACTGTTTTTT.

V gene TRBV2 combines with J gene TRBJ2-2, with a tentative D call TRBD1 (5 bases). The germline gives CDR1 SNHLY, CDR2 FYNNEI. V was clipped by 6 bases and J by 6 bases, with 11 bases between them. This CDR3 is built from 13 residues. The CDR3 region is CASRADSAGELFF. The DNA for the CDR3 is TGTGCCAGCAGGGCTGACAGCGCCGGGGAGCTGTTTTTT.

The gene calls are TRBV4-2 and TRBJ2-3, with 7 bases that match TRBD2. V trimming: 0 bases; J trimming: 6 bases; junction bases outside the gene matches: 6. The germline gives CDR1 LGHNA, CDR2 YNFKEQ. The CDR3 consists of 15 residues. CDR3 in amino acids: CASSQEGGTKDTQYF. In nucleotides, the CDR3 is TGTGCCAGCAGCCAAGAGGGAGGGACTAAGGATACGCAGTATTTT.

The chain joins TRBV5-6 to TRBJ2-5, with D possibly matching TRBD1 (6 bases). CDR3 length equals 15 residues. Trimming shortened V by 2 bases and J by 2 bases, and 13 bases separated the two germline ends. Germline CDR1 reads SGHDT; CDR2 reads YYEEEE. CDR3: CASSLINTGQETQYF. The CDR3 DNA is TGTGCCAGCAGCTTAATAAATACAGGGCAAGAGACCCAGTACTTC.

This chain joins TRBV5-1 and TRBJ2-6, with 7 bases fitting TRBD2. The CDR3 is made up of 16 amino acids. Germline lookup yields CDR1 SGHRS and CDR2 YFSETQ. Trimming at V came to 4 bases and at J to 0 bases, leaving 4 bases not matched to a gene. CDR3 DNA: TGCGCCAGCAGCCCGGGACTACGCTCTGGGGCCAACGTCCTGACTTTC. Protein sequence: CASSPGLRSGANVLTF. The full variable domain, completed using reference TRBV5-1 and TRBJ2-6, is KAGVTQTPRYLIKTRGQQVTLSCSPISGHRSVSWYQQTPGQGLQFLFEYFSETQRNKGNFPGRFSGRQFSNSRSEMNVSTLELGDSALYLCASSPGLRSGANVLTFGAGSRLTVL.

V gene TRBV19 combines with J gene TRBJ2-1; 9 bases map to TRBD1. The CDR3 has 18 residues. Trimming at V came to 4 bases and at J to 5 bases, leaving 15 bases not matched to a gene. The germline gives CDR1 LNHDA, CDR2 SQIVND (reference sequence). In nucleotides, the CDR3 is TGTGCCAGTAGTACGGACAGGGGCGAAAACTTCTGGGACAATGAGCAGTTCTTC. This gives the protein CASSTDRGENFWDNEQFF.

J is TRBJ1-1 and V is TRBV19; TRBD1 is a possible D gene (5 bases). The V and J ends lost 11 bases and 1 base respectively, with 14 bases between them. Per germline, CDR1 LNHDA and CDR2 SQIVND (reference sequence). This CDR3 has 13 amino acids. CDR3 bases: TGTGCCGCAAAACCGGGGGGGAACACTGAAGCTTTCTTT. Amino acid sequence: CAAKPGGNTEAFF.

V and J are TRBV3-1 (or the pseudogene TRBV3-2) and TRBJ2-1; TRBD2 matches 11 bases. Germline CDR1 reads LGHDT; CDR2 reads YNNKEL (reference sequence). J lost 7 bases, V lost 2 bases, and 7 bases had no gene match. The CDR3 sequence is 16 residues long. As DNA, the CDR3 is TGTGCCAGCAGCCAAATTAGCGGGGGGGCCTCAAATGAGCAGTTCTTC. This encodes CASSQISGGASNEQFF.

The chain uses TRBV6-1 and TRBJ1-2; D is uncertain. CDR1 is MNHNS and CDR2 is SASEGT in the germline V gene. The length of the CDR3 is 15 residues. Trimming removed 0 bases at V and 8 bases at J, with 16 bases between. The CDR3 DNA sequence: TGTGCCAGCAGTGAAGCGCAAGGTAGCTATGGAGGCTACACCTTC. It yields the protein CASSEAQGSYGGYTF.

The chain joins TRBV6-2 or TRBV6-3 to TRBJ1-2; TRBD1 aligns across 7 bases. V shed 5 bases, J shed 4 bases, and the junction held 1 base outside the gene matches. Germline loops: CDR1 MNHEY, CDR2 SVGEGT. The CDR3 has 12 amino acids. This CDR3 is CASSPGGYGYTF. As DNA, the CDR3 is TGTGCCAGCAGTCCAGGGGGCTATGGCTACACCTTC.

V gene TRBV5-4 combines with J gene TRBJ2-1, with D possibly TRBD2 on 6 matching bases. V was cut by 3 bases and J by 7 bases, with 11 bases left in between. There are 13 residues in the CDR3. Germline CDR1 is SGHNT and CDR2 is YYREEE (reference sequence). CDR3 residues: CASSSGRGNEQFF. The DNA of the CDR3 is TGTGCCAGCAGCTCGGGACGGGGGAATGAGCAGTTCTTC.

DNA of the CDR3: TGTGCCAGCAGCCAAGTAGGGGGACACTATGGCTACACCTTC. Protein sequence: CASSQVGGHYGYTF. The J gene is TRBJ1-2, the V gene TRBV14; tentative D call: TRBD1 (6 bases). Per germline, CDR1 SGHDN and CDR2 FVKESK. CDR3 size: 14 residues. V lost 1 base to trimming and J lost 3 bases, with 9 bases between them. The whole variable domain, filled in from reference TRBV14 and TRBJ1-2, reads EAGVTQFPSHSVIEKGQTVTLRCDPISGHDNLYWYRRVMGKEIKFLLHFVKESKQDESGMPNNRFLAERTGGTYSTLKVQPAELEDSGVYFCASSQVGGHYGYTFGSGTRLTVV.

The CDR3 spells CASSWGGNQGSGGYTF. In DNA form, the CDR3 reads TGCGCCAGCAGCTGGGGCGGTAATCAGGGATCCGGTGGCTACACCTTC. The J gene is TRBJ1-2, the V gene TRBV5-1; possibly TRBD1 for D (5 bases). Germline V gives CDR1 SGHRS, CDR2 YFSETQ. The V gene lost 3 bases and the J gene lost 7 bases, with 22 bases spanning the gap. The CDR3 contains 16 residues.

The chain's CDR3 is CASSSRQGPTNEKLFF. In DNA form, the CDR3 reads TGTGCCAGCAGTTCCCGACAGGGACCAACTAATGAAAAACTGTTTTTT. This chain uses TRBV4-2 with TRBJ1-4, with 7 bases that match TRBD1. The CDR3 contains 16 residues. With V trimmed by 6 bases and J by 0 bases, 7 bases remained unmatched. Germline loops: CDR1 LGHNA, CDR2 YNFKEQ.

CDR3 in DNA: TGTGCCACCAGTATCGGGGGTTGGAATCAGCCCCAGCATTTT. It yields the protein CATSIGGWNQPQHF. The rearrangement links TRBV24-1 to TRBJ1-5; D might be TRBD1 (5 bases). V lost 6 bases, J lost 4 bases, and 12 bases lay in between. The germline gives CDR1 KGHDR, CDR2 SFDVKD. This CDR3 spans 14 amino acids.

The chain links TRBV6-2 or TRBV6-3 to TRBJ1-2; D not resolved. The CDR3 runs 15 residues. Germline lookup yields CDR1 MNHEY and CDR2 SVGEGT. V shed 2 bases and J shed 0 bases, with 10 bases lying between them. CDR3 nucleotides: TGTGCCAGCAGTTACCAAGGGAGAGCTAACTATGGCTACACCTTC. Its translation is CASSYQGRANYGYTF.

Here the CDR3 DNA reads TGTGCCAGCACCTTGTCAAGGGGGACAGAGCGCGCTTTCTTT. It translates to CASTLSRGTERAFF. The chain joins TRBV27 to TRBJ1-1; 7 bases map to TRBD1. Looked up from germline, CDR1 is MNHEY and CDR2 is SMNVEV (reference sequence). There are 14 residues in the CDR3. The V gene end was trimmed by 7 bases and the J gene end by 11 bases; junction bases not matched to a gene: 16.

The chain links TRBV24-1 to TRBJ2-1, with D possibly being TRBD1 (6 bases). Trimming took 2 bases from V and 7 from J, leaving 8 bases between them. There are 13 residues in the CDR3. Germline V lookup: CDR1 KGHDR, CDR2 SFDVKD. The CDR3 nucleotides read TGTGCCACCAGTGATTCAGGGGTTAATGAGCAGTTCTTC. Its translation is CATSDSGVNEQFF.

This chain connects TRBV4-2 to TRBJ1-4; the D gene is possibly TRBD1 (6 bases). This CDR3 spans 14 amino acids. Germline V gene sequence: CDR1 LGHNA, CDR2 YNFKEQ. V was shortened by 4 bases and J by 3 bases, with 9 bases between the two germline ends. CDR3 bases: TGTGCCAGCAGCCTGACAGGTTCTAATGAAAAACTGTTTTTT. Its protein is CASSLTGSNEKLFF.